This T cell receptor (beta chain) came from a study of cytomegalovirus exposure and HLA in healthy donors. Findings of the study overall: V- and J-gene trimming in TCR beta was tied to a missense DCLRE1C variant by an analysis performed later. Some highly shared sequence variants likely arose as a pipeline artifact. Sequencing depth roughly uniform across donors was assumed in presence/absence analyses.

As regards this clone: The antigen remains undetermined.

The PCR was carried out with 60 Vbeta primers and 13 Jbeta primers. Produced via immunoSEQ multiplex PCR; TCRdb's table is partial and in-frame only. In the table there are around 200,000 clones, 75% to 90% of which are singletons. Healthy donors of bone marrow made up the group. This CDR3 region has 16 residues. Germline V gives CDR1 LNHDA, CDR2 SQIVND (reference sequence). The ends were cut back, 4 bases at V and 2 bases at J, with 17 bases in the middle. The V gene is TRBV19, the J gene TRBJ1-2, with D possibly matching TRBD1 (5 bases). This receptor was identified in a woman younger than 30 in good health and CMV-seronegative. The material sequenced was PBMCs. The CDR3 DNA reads TGTGCCAGTAGTACGGGGGGTTCGGCTTCCAACTATGGCTACACCTTC. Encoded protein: CASSTGGSASNYGYTF. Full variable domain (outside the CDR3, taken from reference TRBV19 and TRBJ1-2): DGGITQSPKYLFRKEGQNVTLSCEQNLNHDAMYWYRQDPGQGLRLIYYSQIVNDFQKGDIAEGYSVSREKKESFPLTVTSAQKNPTAFYLCASSTGGSASNYGYTFGSGTRLTVV.